These T cell receptor beta chains were read from a single sample in a study of blood T cell repertoires in COVID-19. Repertoires were generated with immunoSEQ multiplex PCR, while TCRdb's copy carries only in-frame clones and drops some. The sample consists of about 270,000 clones, about 89% of them appearing once. The material sequenced was peripheral blood. The receptors were sampled from a man in his forties or fifties with active or convalescent COVID-19. Each CDR3 is given with its conserved first and last residue. The order of the fields is clone size, J gene, D gene, V gene, CDR3 protein, CDR3 DNA. A D gene is named only where the DNA matches it firmly. Clone size is shown for a subset of rows, as once, few, many or a class of expanded clone.

clone size: .
J gene: TRBJ2-1
D gene: .
V gene: TRBV29-1
CDR3 protein: CSVVKELNEQFF
CDR3 DNA: TGCAGCGTTGTGAAGGAGCTCAATGAGCAGTTCTTC

clone size: .
J gene: TRBJ2-5
D gene: TRBD2
V gene: TRBV7-8
CDR3 protein: CASSPGLPQETQYF
CDR3 DNA: TGTGCCAGCAGTCCGGGACTACCCCAAGAGACCCAGTACTTC

clone size: .
J gene: TRBJ2-7
D gene: TRBD1
V gene: TRBV28
CDR3 protein: CASPPSGTGGALFTYEQYF
CDR3 DNA: TGTGCCAGCCCCCCCTCCGGGACAGGGGGCGCATTATTCACCTACGAGCAGTACTTC

clone size: .
J gene: TRBJ2-7
D gene: .
V gene: TRBV6-2/TRBV6-3
CDR3 protein: CASSSSPLEQYF
CDR3 DNA: TGTGCCAGCAGTTCCTCCCCCCTGGAGCAGTACTTC

clone size: .
J gene: TRBJ1-5
D gene: TRBD1
V gene: TRBV7-9
CDR3 protein: CASSPAGDRAQPQHF
CDR3 DNA: TGTGCCAGCAGCCCAGCGGGGGACAGGGCCCAGCCCCAGCATTTT

clone size: .
J gene: TRBJ2-2
D gene: .
V gene: TRBV5-1
CDR3 protein: CASSLGPGTGELFF
CDR3 DNA: TGCGCCAGCAGCTTGGGGCCGGGGACCGGGGAGCTGTTTTTT

clone size: .
J gene: TRBJ1-5
D gene: TRBD1
V gene: TRBV4-2
CDR3 protein: CASSQGTGANQPQHF
CDR3 DNA: TGTGCCAGCAGCCAAGGTACAGGGGCAAACCAGCCCCAGCATTTT

clone size: .
J gene: TRBJ2-2
D gene: .
V gene: TRBV18
CDR3 protein: CASSPPYSGELFF
CDR3 DNA: TGTGCCAGCTCACCACCCTACTCCGGGGAGCTGTTTTTT

clone size: .
J gene: TRBJ2-7
D gene: .
V gene: TRBV16
CDR3 protein: CASSLVEAYEQYF
CDR3 DNA: TGTGCCAGCAGCCTTGTTGAGGCCTACGAGCAGTACTTC

clone size: .
J gene: TRBJ2-3
D gene: .
V gene: TRBV5-6
CDR3 protein: CASSGGVSGAIDTQYF
CDR3 DNA: TGTGCCAGCAGCGGTGGGGTATCAGGGGCAATAGATACGCAGTATTTT

clone size: .
J gene: TRBJ1-2
D gene: TRBD1
V gene: TRBV10-2
CDR3 protein: CASSDPDRGSNYGYTF
CDR3 DNA: TGCGCCAGCAGTGATCCTGACAGGGGGTCTAACTATGGCTACACCTTC

clone size: once
J gene: TRBJ2-2
D gene: .
V gene: TRBV5-1
CDR3 protein: CASSPGWGDGTGELFF
CDR3 DNA: TGCGCCAGCAGCCCGGGGTGGGGAGATGGTACCGGGGAGCTGTTTTTT

clone size: .
J gene: TRBJ1-4
D gene: .
V gene: TRBV7-9
CDR3 protein: CASSPSNEKLFF
CDR3 DNA: TGTGCCAGCAGCCCCTCTAATGAAAAACTGTTTTTT

clone size: .
J gene: TRBJ2-7
D gene: .
V gene: TRBV10-3
CDR3 protein: CAISEVGGGSHEQYF
CDR3 DNA: TGTGCCATCAGTGAGGTAGGGGGGGGTAGCCACGAGCAGTACTTC

clone size: .
J gene: TRBJ2-1
D gene: .
V gene: TRBV7-9
CDR3 protein: CADEFGGNEQFF
CDR3 DNA: TGTGCCGACGAGTTCGGGGGCAATGAGCAGTTCTTC

clone size: few
J gene: TRBJ1-1
D gene: .
V gene: TRBV12-3/TRBV12-4
CDR3 protein: CASSYSMNTEAFF
CDR3 DNA: TGTGCCAGCAGTTACAGCATGAACACTGAAGCTTTCTTT

clone size: .
J gene: TRBJ2-2
D gene: .
V gene: TRBV2
CDR3 protein: CASRTLTNTGELFF
CDR3 DNA: TGTGCCAGCAGAACTCTCACGAACACCGGGGAGCTGTTTTTT

clone size: .
J gene: TRBJ1-1
D gene: .
V gene: TRBV6-1
CDR3 protein: CASSGPSGKLMNTEAFF
CDR3 DNA: TGTGCCAGCAGTGGACCCTCGGGGAAATTGATGAACACTGAAGCTTTCTTT

clone size: once
J gene: TRBJ1-1
D gene: .
V gene: TRBV6-5
CDR3 protein: CATKSGDTEAFF
CDR3 DNA: TGTGCCACAAAATCAGGGGACACTGAAGCTTTCTTT

clone size: .
J gene: TRBJ2-5
D gene: .
V gene: TRBV5-1
CDR3 protein: CASSFGETQYF
CDR3 DNA: TGCGCCAGCAGCTTCGGAGAGACCCAGTACTTC

clone size: .
J gene: TRBJ2-5
D gene: TRBD2
V gene: TRBV2
CDR3 protein: CASSARAGGQETQYF
CDR3 DNA: TGTGCCAGCAGTGCCAGAGCGGGAGGACAAGAGACCCAGTACTTC

clone size: .
J gene: TRBJ2-7
D gene: TRBD2
V gene: TRBV9
CDR3 protein: CASSTTPTSASYEQYF
CDR3 DNA: TGTGCCAGCAGCACTACACCGACTAGCGCCTCCTACGAGCAGTACTTC

clone size: .
J gene: TRBJ1-2
D gene: TRBD1
V gene: TRBV6-1
CDR3 protein: CASSEQRDSSASAF
CDR3 DNA: TGTGCCAGCAGTGAACAAAGGGACAGCAGTGCTTCTGCCTTC

clone size: .
J gene: TRBJ2-5
D gene: TRBD1
V gene: TRBV7-9
CDR3 protein: CASSFRQGADQETQYF
CDR3 DNA: TGTGCCAGCAGCTTTCGACAGGGGGCCGACCAAGAGACCCAGTACTTC

clone size: .
J gene: TRBJ1-5
D gene: TRBD1
V gene: TRBV27
CDR3 protein: CASSIYGTGGRSNQPQHF
CDR3 DNA: TGTGCCAGCAGTATTTATGGGACAGGGGGTAGGAGCAATCAGCCCCAGCATTTT

clone size: .
J gene: TRBJ2-1
D gene: TRBD2
V gene: TRBV6-5
CDR3 protein: CASSPRAGGYNEQFF
CDR3 DNA: TGTGCCAGCAGCCCCCGGGCGGGAGGGTACAATGAGCAGTTCTTC

clone size: .
J gene: TRBJ2-1
D gene: TRBD2
V gene: TRBV9
CDR3 protein: CATSRTSGRSEQFF
CDR3 DNA: TGTGCCACGTCCCGGACTAGCGGGAGGAGTGAGCAGTTCTTC

clone size: .
J gene: TRBJ1-2
D gene: .
V gene: TRBV27
CDR3 protein: CATASYYGYTF
CDR3 DNA: TGTGCAACAGCTTCGTACTATGGCTACACCTTC

clone size: .
J gene: TRBJ2-5
D gene: .
V gene: TRBV10-3
CDR3 protein: CAISEDPAGETQYF
CDR3 DNA: TGTGCCATCAGTGAGGACCCGGCCGGGGAGACCCAGTACTTC

clone size: .
J gene: TRBJ2-5
D gene: .
V gene: TRBV30
CDR3 protein: CAWSVQRNQETQYF
CDR3 DNA: TGTGCCTGGAGTGTACAGCGGAACCAAGAGACCCAGTACTTC

clone size: .
J gene: TRBJ2-5
D gene: .
V gene: TRBV6-5
CDR3 protein: CASIRNRETQYF
CDR3 DNA: TGTGCCAGCATCAGGAATCGGGAGACCCAGTACTTC

clone size: few
J gene: TRBJ2-1
D gene: .
V gene: TRBV6-1
CDR3 protein: CASSEADLSYNEQFF
CDR3 DNA: TGTGCCAGCAGTGAGGCCGATCTCTCCTACAATGAGCAGTTCTTC

clone size: .
J gene: TRBJ1-1
D gene: TRBD1
V gene: TRBV3-1/TRBV3-2
CDR3 protein: CASSRYTGGAGNTEAFF
CDR3 DNA: TGTGCCAGCAGCCGATATACAGGGGGCGCAGGAAACACTGAAGCTTTCTTT

clone size: .
J gene: TRBJ2-5
D gene: TRBD2
V gene: TRBV7-2
CDR3 protein: CASSYGLAGDPNF
CDR3 DNA: TGTGCCAGCAGCTATGGACTAGCGGGGGACCCTAACTTC

clone size: .
J gene: TRBJ1-6
D gene: .
V gene: TRBV27
CDR3 protein: CASSLTGYSPLHF
CDR3 DNA: TGTGCCAGCAGTTTAACAGGTTATTCACCCCTCCACTTT

clone size: few
J gene: TRBJ2-7
D gene: .
V gene: TRBV3-1/TRBV3-2
CDR3 protein: CASSQEGLRDEQYF
CDR3 DNA: TGTGCCAGCAGCCAGGAGGGTTTACGAGACGAGCAGTACTTC

clone size: .
J gene: TRBJ2-7
D gene: .
V gene: TRBV3-1/TRBV3-2
CDR3 protein: CASSQATDITYEQYF
CDR3 DNA: TGTGCCAGCAGCCAAGCGACGGACATTACCTACGAGCAGTACTTC

clone size: .
J gene: TRBJ2-1
D gene: TRBD1
V gene: TRBV5-1
CDR3 protein: CASSIRDRGPKFF
CDR3 DNA: TGCGCCAGCAGCATCCGGGACAGGGGTCCGAAGTTCTTC

clone size: once
J gene: TRBJ2-1
D gene: TRBD2
V gene: TRBV19
CDR3 protein: CASSISGRNNEQFF
CDR3 DNA: TGTGCCAGTAGTATAAGCGGGAGGAACAATGAGCAGTTCTTC

clone size: .
J gene: TRBJ1-2
D gene: TRBD1
V gene: TRBV5-1
CDR3 protein: CASRQEGAGGYTF
CDR3 DNA: TGCGCCAGCCGACAAGAGGGGGCGGGTGGCTACACCTTC

clone size: .
J gene: TRBJ1-1
D gene: .
V gene: TRBV16
CDR3 protein: CASSQSQGRAFF
CDR3 DNA: TGTGCCAGCAGCCAATCGCAGGGGAGAGCTTTCTTT

clone size: .
J gene: TRBJ2-5
D gene: .
V gene: TRBV18
CDR3 protein: CASSPAGISETQYF
CDR3 DNA: TGTGCCAGCTCACCCGCAGGGATTTCGGAGACCCAGTACTTC

clone size: .
J gene: TRBJ2-4
D gene: .
V gene: TRBV28
CDR3 protein: CASSLGGASQGIQYF
CDR3 DNA: TGTGCCAGCAGTTTAGGGGGGGCCTCCCAAGGCATTCAGTACTTC